These 6 T cell receptor beta chains share one sample of origin, sequenced in a study of cytomegalovirus exposure and HLA in healthy donors. Primers included in the PCR were 60 Vbeta and 13 Jbeta primers. Data came from immunoSEQ multiplex PCR; TCRdb stores just in-frame clones and leaves some out. The table shows 250,000 to 350,000 clones, with 80% occurring only once. Sequenced input: PBMCs. All receptors come from a girl aged 2 to 9 in good health and CMV-seronegative.

The chain carries TRBV5-4 and TRBJ2-1; 7 nucleotides line up with TRBD1. J lost 1 base, V lost 0 bases, and 1 base had no gene match. Germline V gene sequence: CDR1 SGHNT, CDR2 YYREEE (reference sequence). This CDR3 spans 15 amino acids. The CDR3 protein is CASSLDRGSYNEQFF. The CDR3 DNA sequence: TGTGCCAGCAGCTTGGACAGGGGATCCTACAATGAGCAGTTCTTC.

This clone was seen a few times. This sequence joins TRBV11-1 and TRBJ1-1, with D maybe TRBD1 (6 bases). Trimming cost V 6 bases and J 8 bases, with 16 bases left between them. Germline V gives CDR1 SGHAT, CDR2 FQDESV (reference sequence). The length of the CDR3 is 13 residues. The CDR3 spells CASRGQSAPEAFF. CDR3 DNA: TGTGCCAGCAGAGGACAGTCGGCTCCAGAAGCTTTCTTT. The variable domain in full, completed from reference TRBV11-1 and TRBJ1-1, reads EAEVAQSPRYKITEKSQAVAFWCDPISGHATLYWYRQILGQGPELLVQFQDESVVDDSQLPKDRFSAERLKGVDSTLKIQPAELGDSAMYLCASRGQSAPEAFFGQGTRLTVV.

V is TRBV4-1 and J is TRBJ2-7; 10 nucleotides line up with TRBD2. This CDR3 comprises 16 residues. V lost 2 bases and J lost 6; bases outside the gene matches: 10. Per the germline V gene, CDR1 is MGHRA and CDR2 is YSYEKL. In nucleotides, the CDR3 is TGCGCCAGCAGCCAATCAGTAGCGGGAGGTGAGGCCGAGCAGTACTTC. Protein: CASSQSVAGGEAEQYF.

This chain connects TRBV5-1 to TRBJ2-2; TRBD2 matches 9 bases. CDR3 length: 19 amino acids. In germline, CDR1 is SGHRS, CDR2 YFSETQ. V lost 1 base and J lost 9; bases outside the gene matches: 19. CDR3 protein: CASSLIPPGWRGGHRELFF. The CDR3 DNA sequence: TGCGCCAGCAGCTTGATCCCCCCCGGCTGGCGGGGGGGTCACCGGGAGCTGTTTTTT. The whole variable domain, remainder taken from reference TRBV5-1 and TRBJ2-2, is KAGVTQTPRYLIKTRGQQVTLSCSPISGHRSVSWYQQTPGQGLQFLFEYFSETQRNKGNFPGRFSGRQFSNSRSEMNVSTLELGDSALYLCASSLIPPGWRGGHRELFFGEGSRLTVL.

The chain employs TRBV5-1 and TRBJ2-3, with D possibly TRBD1 on 5 matching bases. Trimming took 4 bases from V and 1 from J, leaving 19 bases between them. The CDR3 is made up of 17 amino acids. Germline V gene data show CDR1 as SGHRS and CDR2 as YFSETQ. As DNA, the CDR3 is TGCGCCAGCAGCGCCGGAGTCTTAGGGGTCGGCACAGATACGCAGTATTTT. This codes for CASSAGVLGVGTDTQYF.

The rearrangement links TRBV7-8 to TRBJ2-3; 8 bases agree with TRBD1. The germline gives CDR1 SGHVS, CDR2 FQNEAQ. V dropped 5 bases and J dropped 2; count of bases not matched to a gene: 18. The CDR3 is 19 amino acids. CDR3 residues: CASSRDRIRSGVITDTQYF. CDR3 bases: TGTGCCAGCAGCCGGGACAGGATACGGAGCGGAGTTATCACAGATACGCAGTATTTT.